This entry features one T cell receptor beta chain sequence. Its cognate antigen is unknown. Regarding time point: week 23, last vaccination. Vaccinated patients received 300 ug of mutant IDH1 20-mer peptide per dose, with topical imiquimod. The data are from a study of a mutant IDH1 vaccine in newly diagnosed glioma. Germline-derived CDR1 and CDR2 are SEHNR and FQNEAQ (reference sequence). This CDR3 region has 11 residues. Trimming pared 8 bases from V and 6 bases from J, leaving 10 bases between. The method was immunoSEQ multiplex PCR; TCRdb's version includes in-frame clones alone and lacks a portion of them. This sample carries 9,500 to 12,000 clones, approximately 90% of them seen once, and the ten largest clones take about 5%.

The chain has TRBV7-9 and TRBJ1-2; D gene ambiguous. This TCR was sampled from a woman aged 40 to 55 with glioma. Some clones in this sample may be carry-over from other donors' samples. Sequenced material: PBMCs, taken from a glioma patient whose treatment included an IDH1 peptide vaccine. The CDR3 here is CASGVSHGYTF. The CDR3 region has the DNA TGTGCCAGCGGGGTTTCCCATGGCTACACCTTC.